These 11 T cell receptor beta chains were all obtained from the same sample, sequenced in a study of radiation and T cells in renal cell carcinoma. Using immunoSEQ multiplex PCR, the repertoire was profiled, and TCRdb retains in-frame clones only, with some absent. The repertoire holds approximately 92,000 clones, with around 81% as singletons. This sample's time point: blood 4 weeks post-SBRT, at nephrectomy. Treatment here: 15 Gy SBRT to primary tumor, nephrectomy 4 weeks later. Sequencing was performed on blood, taken from a patient whose treatment included radiotherapy and nephrectomy. The receptors were sampled from a middle-aged man with renal cell carcinoma.

V gene TRBV29-1 combines with J gene TRBJ1-1, with D uncertain. V was clipped by 4 bases and J by 4 bases, with 13 bases between them. The CDR3 has 13 amino acids. CDR1 and CDR2 from the germline V gene are SQVTM and ANQGSEA. The CDR3 protein is CSVGWVGSTEAFF. The CDR3 DNA is TGCAGCGTTGGGTGGGTTGGGAGCACTGAAGCTTTCTTT.

CDR3 protein: CASSFRRDTTYTDTQYF. The CDR3 DNA reads as TGCGCCAGCAGCTTTAGACGAGACACTACTTACACAGATACGCAGTATTTT. This sequence joins TRBV5-1 and TRBJ2-3, with D hard to call. Germline values: CDR1 SGHRS, CDR2 YFSETQ. CDR3 size: 17 residues. V gave up 2 bases and J gave up 2 bases, with 18 bases separating them.

The gene calls are TRBV9 and TRBJ2-2; the D is unclear. This CDR3 is 13 amino acids long. Per germline, CDR1 SGDLS and CDR2 YYNGEE. The V and J ends lost 4 bases and 3 bases respectively, with 7 bases between them. CDR3 loop: CASSLRYTGELFF. CDR3 bases: TGTGCCAGCAGCCTCAGGTACACCGGGGAGCTGTTTTTT.

This CDR3 reads CASSHGGSYEQYF. The DNA for the CDR3 is TGTGCCAGCAGCCACGGGGGCTCCTACGAGCAGTACTTC. The J gene is TRBJ2-7, the V gene TRBV14; D is possibly TRBD2 (6 bases). The CDR3 totals 13 residues. Germline V gene lookup returns CDR1 SGHDN and CDR2 FVKESK. V lost 3 bases and J lost 0, with 6 bases in between.

The chain uses TRBV7-3 and TRBJ2-3; D possibly corresponds to TRBD2 (5 bases). Germline assignment: CDR1 SGHTA and CDR2 FQGTGA. V lost 2 bases and J 6 bases, leaving 15 bases between the germline ends. The CDR3 runs to 15 residues. CDR3 protein: CASSLGWGDGDTQYF. CDR3 nucleotides: TGTGCCAGCAGCTTAGGTTGGGGAGACGGGGATACGCAGTATTTT.

This chain links TRBV5-5 with TRBJ2-7, with D unresolved. V was trimmed by 0 bases and J by 3 bases, leaving 7 bases between them. There are 13 residues in the CDR3. Germline V lookup: CDR1 SGHKS, CDR2 YYEKEE (reference sequence). The CDR3 sequence: CASSLDSYYEQYF. Here the CDR3 DNA reads TGTGCCAGCAGCTTGGACTCCTACTACGAGCAGTACTTC.

A single count supports this clone. V gene TRBV2 combines with J gene TRBJ2-1; D possibly corresponds to TRBD1 (7 bases). Trimming removed 3 bases at V and 8 bases at J, with 17 bases between. Germline CDR1 reads SNHLY; CDR2 reads FYNNEI. The CDR3 is 15 amino acids. The CDR3, as DNA: TGTGCCAGCAGTGACGGCAGGGGGGTTACACATGAGCAGTTCTTC. Residues: CASSDGRGVTHEQFF.

This chain links TRBV7-2 with TRBJ2-5, with a tentative D call TRBD1 (6 bases). Trimming stripped 4 bases from V and 5 bases from J, with 14 bases between. Germline V gene data show CDR1 as SGHTA and CDR2 as FQGNSA. The CDR3 sequence is 14 residues long. The CDR3 loop reads CASSWKTGGETQYF. CDR3 sequence (DNA): TGTGCCAGCAGCTGGAAGACAGGCGGGGAGACCCAGTACTTC. Full variable domain (outside the CDR3, taken from reference TRBV7-2 and TRBJ2-5): GAGVSQSPSNKVTEKGKDVELRCDPISGHTALYWYRQSLGQGLEFLIYFQGNSAPDKSGLPSDRFSAERTGGSVSTLTIQRTQQEDSAVYLCASSWKTGGETQYFGPGTRLLVL.

The V gene is TRBV5-1, the J gene TRBJ1-3; D is possibly TRBD1 (5 bases). Trimming took off 3 bases at V and 0 bases at J, with 13 bases between the two ends. The CDR3 consists of 16 residues. CDR1 and CDR2 from the germline V gene are SGHRS and YFSETQ. Here the CDR3 DNA reads TGCGCCAGCAGCTGGGACGGCATGAGCTCTGGAAACACCATATATTTT. Translated: CASSWDGMSSGNTIYF.

Comment on this clone: This may be a read error, as it is one base from a much larger clone. This sequence joins TRBV7-3 and TRBJ1-1; D gene unclear. The germline V and J ends were trimmed by 8 bases and 1 base, with 2 bases remaining between them. The germline V gene encodes CDR1 SGHTA and CDR2 FQGTGA. The CDR3 loop spans 10 amino acids. The CDR3, as DNA: TGTGCCAGCGCGAACACTGAAGCTTTCTTT. Its protein is CASANTEAFF.

The chain joins TRBV7-9 to TRBJ1-5; tentative D call: TRBD1 (6 bases). The germline V and J ends were trimmed by 3 bases and 1 base, with 10 bases remaining between them. There are 15 residues in the CDR3. Germline V gene lookup returns CDR1 SEHNR and CDR2 FQNEAQ (reference sequence). The CDR3 DNA reads TGTGCCAGCAGCTTTAGGGGGGAGAGCAATCAGCCCCAGCATTTT. Protein sequence: CASSFRGESNQPQHF.